These 10 T cell receptor beta chains originate from one sample sequenced in a study of radiotherapy plus CTLA-4 blockade in lung cancer. The repertoire was sequenced with immunoSEQ multiplex PCR; TCRdb's copy has only in-frame clones and lacks some. The table records 90,000 to 100,000 clones, 65% to 75% of them present only once. Sequenced material: peripheral blood, taken from a patient treated with radiotherapy plus ipilimumab. The receptors here all came from a human donor with non-small cell lung cancer who had a partial response to radiotherapy plus ipilimumab. Some clones in this sample may be carry-over from other donors' samples.

This clone was observed at least ten times. The chain recombines TRBV18 with TRBJ1-3, with D possibly matching TRBD1 (6 bases). The CDR3 runs to 14 residues. In germline, CDR1 is KGHSH, CDR2 LQKENI. Trimming took off 2 bases at V and 2 bases at J, with 7 bases between the two ends. The CDR3 reads CASSPAGAGNTIYF. The CDR3, as DNA: TGTGCCAGCTCACCAGCAGGGGCTGGAAACACCATATATTTT.

This chain uses TRBV27 with TRBJ2-7; 7 bases line up with TRBD1. The CDR3 runs 13 residues. Germline trimming cut 3 bases from V and 6 bases from J; bases unmatched to any gene: 5. The germline V gene has CDR1 MNHEY and CDR2 SMNVEV (reference sequence). CDR3 residues: CASSFWAGGEQYF. CDR3 DNA sequence: TGTGCCAGCAGTTTTTGGGCAGGGGGCGAGCAGTACTTC.

The chain links TRBV19 to TRBJ2-4, with D unclear. Trimming took off 3 bases at V and 0 bases at J, with 12 bases between the two ends. This CDR3 comprises 16 residues. Germline loops: CDR1 LNHDA, CDR2 SQIVND (reference sequence). The CDR3 protein is CASSILGVKAKNIQYF. The CDR3 coding sequence is TGTGCCAGTAGTATCCTAGGAGTGAAAGCCAAAAACATTCAGTACTTC.

The genes are TRBV6-5 and TRBJ2-1, with 13 bases matching TRBD2. The CDR3 runs 15 residues. J lost 14 bases, V lost 5 bases, and 12 bases had no gene match. Per germline, CDR1 MNHEY and CDR2 SVGAGI. The chain's CDR3 is CASSPGLAGVVGEFF. CDR3 DNA: TGTGCCAGCAGTCCCGGACTAGCGGGAGTTGTGGGGGAGTTCTTC.

V is TRBV2 and J is TRBJ1-3; TRBD1 might be the D (5 bases). Germline assignment: CDR1 SNHLY and CDR2 FYNNEI. The CDR3 sequence is 12 residues long. V dropped 6 bases and J dropped 2 bases, with 5 bases sitting between them. DNA for the CDR3: TGTGCCAGCAGAGGGGCTGGAAACACCATATATTTT. This encodes CASRGAGNTIYF.

The gene calls are TRBV6-1 and TRBJ1-5, with D uncertain. In germline, CDR1 is MNHNS, CDR2 SASEGT. The CDR3 extends over 14 amino acids. The V and J ends lost 4 bases and 0 bases respectively, with 7 bases between them. The CDR3 coding sequence is TGTGCCAGCAGTGGGCAGGTTAGCAATCAGCCCCAGCATTTT. This gives the protein CASSGQVSNQPQHF.

This clone occurred a few times. The chain couples TRBV29-1 to TRBJ2-5, with 8 bases fitting TRBD1. Germline CDR1 reads SQVTM; CDR2 reads ANQGSEA. The CDR3 is 13 residues long. Trimming cost V 7 bases and J 6 bases; bases outside gene matches: 10. As DNA, the CDR3 is TGCAGCGCGACAGGGGTTTCTGGGCAGACCCAGTACTTC. It is translated as CSATGVSGQTQYF.

The chain uses TRBV2 and TRBJ2-6; tentative D call: TRBD1 (5 bases). CDR1 is SNHLY and CDR2 is FYNNEI in the germline V gene. V shed 4 bases and J shed 2 bases, with 6 bases lying between them. This CDR3 is 14 amino acids long. CDR3 bases: TGTGCCAGCAGTGGACAGACTGGGGCCAACGTCCTGACTTTC. It translates to CASSGQTGANVLTF. The whole variable domain, remainder taken from reference TRBV2 and TRBJ2-6, is EPEVTQTPSHQVTQMGQEVILRCVPISNHLYFYWYRQILGQKVEFLVSFYNNEISEKSEIFDDQFSVERPDGSNFTLKIRSTKLEDSAMYFCASSGQTGANVLTFGAGSRLTVL.

The chain has TRBV28 and TRBJ1-2; the D gene is possibly TRBD1 (5 bases). V was cut by 4 bases and J by 4 bases, with 25 bases left in between. The CDR3 spans 18 residues. CDR1 is MDHEN and CDR2 is SYDVKM in the germline V gene. The CDR3 reads CASSSHAGGRGKSYGYTF. The CDR3 nucleotides are TGTGCCAGCAGTTCCCATGCCGGGGGGAGGGGTAAGAGCTATGGCTACACCTTC.

The chain has TRBV30 and TRBJ2-1, with D unresolved. With 0 bases removed from V and 10 bases from J, the gap between germline ends came to 22 bases. This CDR3 is built from 16 residues. Germline V lookup: CDR1 GTSNPN, CDR2 SVGIG (reference sequence). CDR3 nucleotides: TGTGCCTGGAGTGTATTAGGTAGTCCGGGTCTAGGAGAGCAGTTCTTC. Encoded protein: CAWSVLGSPGLGEQFF.